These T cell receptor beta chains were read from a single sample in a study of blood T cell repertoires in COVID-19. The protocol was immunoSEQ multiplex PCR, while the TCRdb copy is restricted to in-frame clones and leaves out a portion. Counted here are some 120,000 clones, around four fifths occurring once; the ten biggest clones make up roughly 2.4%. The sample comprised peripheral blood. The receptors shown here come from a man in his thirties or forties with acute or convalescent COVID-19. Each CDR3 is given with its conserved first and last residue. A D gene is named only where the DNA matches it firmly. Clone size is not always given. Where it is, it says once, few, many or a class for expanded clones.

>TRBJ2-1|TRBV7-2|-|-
CASSLVWGLSYNEQFF
TGTGCCAGCAGCTTAGTGTGGGGGCTGTCCTACAATGAGCAGTTCTTC
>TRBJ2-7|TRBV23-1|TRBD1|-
CASSQTGQDTYEQYF
TGCGCCAGCAGTCAAACAGGACAGGACACCTACGAGCAGTACTTC
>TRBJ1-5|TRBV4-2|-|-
CASSPYQTGPDGNQPQHF
TGTGCCAGCAGCCCGTATCAAACAGGGCCCGATGGCAATCAGCCCCAGCATTTT
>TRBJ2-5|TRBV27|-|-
CASSLRGETQYF
TGTGCCAGCAGTTTAAGGGGAGAGACCCAGTACTTC
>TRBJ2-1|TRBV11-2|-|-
CASSTYKAKSGNEQFF
TGTGCCAGCAGCACGTATAAAGCTAAATCGGGGAATGAGCAGTTCTTC
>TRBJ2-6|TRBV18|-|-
CASSPQGAGANVLTF
TGTGCCAGCTCACCACAGGGGGCTGGGGCCAACGTCCTGACTTTC
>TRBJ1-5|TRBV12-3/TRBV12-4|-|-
CASSSGRVQPQHF
TGTGCCAGCAGTTCAGGGAGGGTTCAGCCCCAGCATTTT
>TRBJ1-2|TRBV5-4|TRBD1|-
CASSLQGAGSYGYTF
TGTGCCAGCAGCTTGCAGGGGGCAGGTAGCTATGGCTACACCTTC
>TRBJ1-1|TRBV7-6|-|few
CASSLGDGTEAFF
TGTGCCAGCAGCTTAGGAGATGGCACTGAAGCTTTCTTT
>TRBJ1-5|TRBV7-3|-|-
CASSRDGSGVQHF
TGTGCCAGCAGCCGCGACGGATCGGGGGTACAGCATTTT
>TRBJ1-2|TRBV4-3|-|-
CASSQDRYRVYGYTF
TGCGCCAGCAGCCAAGATCGGTACAGGGTATATGGCTACACCTTC
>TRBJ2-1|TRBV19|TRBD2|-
CASSIELYGRNNEQFF
TGTGCCAGTAGTATAGAATTGTACGGGAGGAATAATGAGCAGTTCTTC
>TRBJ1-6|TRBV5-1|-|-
CASSLASAGGYNSPLHF
TGCGCCAGCAGCTTGGCTTCAGCCGGGGGTTATAATTCACCCCTCCACTTT
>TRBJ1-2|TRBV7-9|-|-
CASSTISGVASYGYTF
TGTGCCAGCAGCACGATATCAGGGGTCGCGAGCTATGGCTACACCTTC
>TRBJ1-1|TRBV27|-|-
CASSFYPQDPMNTEAFF
TGTGCCAGCAGTTTTTATCCACAGGACCCTATGAACACTGAAGCTTTCTTT
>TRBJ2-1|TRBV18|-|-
CASSYTAITSSYNEQFF
TGTGCCAGCTCATACACAGCGATTACTAGCTCCTACAATGAGCAGTTCTTC
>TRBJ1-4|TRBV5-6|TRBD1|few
CASSYKTGGSEKLFF
TGTGCCAGCAGCTACAAGACAGGGGGTAGTGAAAAACTGTTTTTT
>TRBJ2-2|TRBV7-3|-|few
CASSLQYQGELFF
TGTGCCAGCAGCTTACAGTATCAGGGGGAGCTGTTTTTT
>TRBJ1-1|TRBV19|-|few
CASSPQKNTEAFF
TGTGCCAGTAGTCCTCAGAAGAACACTGAAGCTTTCTTT
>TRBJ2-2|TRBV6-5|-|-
CASSQGLAGELFF
TGTGCCAGCAGTCAGGGGTTGGCCGGGGAGCTGTTTTTT
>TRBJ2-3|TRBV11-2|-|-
CASTPSTDTQYF
TGTGCCAGCACCCCTAGCACAGATACGCAGTATTTT
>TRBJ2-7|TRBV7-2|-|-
CASSLVFAGTYEQYF
TGTGCCAGCAGCTTAGTGTTTGCGGGGACCTACGAGCAGTACTTC
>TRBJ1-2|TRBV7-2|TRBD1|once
CASSLARQGGTGYTF
TGTGCCAGCAGCTTAGCTCGGCAGGGGGGCACTGGCTACACCTTC
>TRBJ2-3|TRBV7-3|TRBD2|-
CASSLTSGAQYF
TGTGCCAGCAGCTTGACTAGCGGGGCGCAGTATTTT
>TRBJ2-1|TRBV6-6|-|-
CASSYSTGNEQFF
TGTGCCAGCAGTTACTCTACAGGGAATGAGCAGTTCTTC
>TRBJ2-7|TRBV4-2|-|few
CASSSGDSESYEQYF
TGTGCCAGCAGCTCAGGGGATAGTGAATCCTACGAGCAGTACTTC
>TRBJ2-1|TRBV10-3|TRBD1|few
CAISVGQGADEQFF
TGTGCCATCAGTGTTGGACAGGGGGCGGATGAGCAGTTCTTC
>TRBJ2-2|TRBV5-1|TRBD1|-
CASSPFRGQGTGELFF
TGCGCCAGCAGCCCCTTCAGGGGACAGGGGACCGGGGAGCTGTTTTTT
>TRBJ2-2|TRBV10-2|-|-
CASSDGSDRNTGELFF
TGCGCCAGCAGTGACGGATCGGACAGAAACACCGGGGAGCTGTTTTTT
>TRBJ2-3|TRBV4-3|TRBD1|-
CASSQDYKGAPTDTQYF
TGCGCCAGCAGCCAAGATTATAAGGGGGCCCCCACAGATACGCAGTATTTT
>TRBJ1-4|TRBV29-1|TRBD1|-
CSVELGGDEKLFF
TGCAGCGTTGAGTTAGGGGGCGACGAAAAACTGTTTTTT
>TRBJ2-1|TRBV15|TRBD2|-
CATSREGRVGEQFF
TGTGCCACCAGCAGAGAAGGGAGGGTCGGTGAGCAGTTCTTC
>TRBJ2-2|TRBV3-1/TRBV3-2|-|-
CASSQEFGVNTGELFF
TGTGCCAGCAGCCAAGAATTTGGAGTGAACACCGGGGAGCTGTTTTTT
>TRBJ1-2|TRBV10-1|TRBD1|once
CASRRDRGLGGERGNYGYTF
TGCGCCAGCAGACGGGACAGGGGATTGGGAGGGGAGAGAGGGAACTATGGCTACACCTTC
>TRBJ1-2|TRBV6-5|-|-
CASSAGSGNYGYTF
TGTGCCAGCAGCGCAGGGTCGGGTAACTATGGCTACACCTTC
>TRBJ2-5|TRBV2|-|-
CANLRETQYF
TGTGCCAACCTCCGGGAGACCCAGTACTTC
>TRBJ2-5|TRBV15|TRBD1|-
CATSRARTGVRETQYF
TGTGCCACCAGCAGAGCTCGGACAGGGGTTAGAGAGACCCAGTACTTC
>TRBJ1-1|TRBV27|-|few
CASSKRGEAFF
TGTGCCAGCAGTAAGAGGGGGGAAGCTTTCTTT
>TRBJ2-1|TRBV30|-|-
CAWDDYRSYNEQFF
TGTGCCTGGGATGACTATCGCTCCTACAATGAGCAGTTCTTC
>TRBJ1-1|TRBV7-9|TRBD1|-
CASSGKTGLDTEAFF
TGTGCCAGCAGCGGAAAGACAGGGTTGGACACTGAAGCTTTCTTT
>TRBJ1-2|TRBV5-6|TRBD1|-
CASLRQGLGYGYTF
TGTGCCAGCCTACGACAGGGCCTGGGATATGGCTACACCTTC
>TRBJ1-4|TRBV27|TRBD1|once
CASRGSGQGNEKLFF
TGTGCCAGCAGGGGATCGGGACAGGGGAACGAAAAACTGTTTTTT